This T cell receptor (beta chain) was sequenced during a study of T cell clonality in common variable immunodeficiency. Study outcomes and limitations: CVID subjects shared fewer TCRbeta clones than healthy controls did. Authors noted CVID clonality's cause needs subpopulation repertoire sequencing. CVID subjects had higher TCRbeta clonality than healthy controls, most marked in about a third.

Clones were read by immunoSEQ multiplex PCR, and TCRdb kept only the in-frame ones, dropping some. This sample comprises approximately 75,000 clones, none seen once only. This clone was seen ten or more times. What it binds is unknown. The sequence runs out 3 residues before the end of the CDR3; the remainder is reconstructed from the germline J gene. Heparinized whole blood, about 5 to 9 ml, came from each donor. The CDR3 totals 15 residues. Per the germline V gene, CDR1 is DFQATT and CDR2 is SNEGSKA (reference sequence). This clonotype originated in a person aged 18 to 69 in good health. The genes are TRBV20-1 and TRBJ2-3, with 12 nucleotides matching TRBD2. The sequenced sample was peripheral blood mononuclear cells. Incomplete CDR3 DNA: TGCACCATCCTAGCGGGAGGGATGAGCACAGATACG. Translated, it gives CTILAGGMSTDT. The CDR3 in its entirety is CTILAGGMSTDTQYF.